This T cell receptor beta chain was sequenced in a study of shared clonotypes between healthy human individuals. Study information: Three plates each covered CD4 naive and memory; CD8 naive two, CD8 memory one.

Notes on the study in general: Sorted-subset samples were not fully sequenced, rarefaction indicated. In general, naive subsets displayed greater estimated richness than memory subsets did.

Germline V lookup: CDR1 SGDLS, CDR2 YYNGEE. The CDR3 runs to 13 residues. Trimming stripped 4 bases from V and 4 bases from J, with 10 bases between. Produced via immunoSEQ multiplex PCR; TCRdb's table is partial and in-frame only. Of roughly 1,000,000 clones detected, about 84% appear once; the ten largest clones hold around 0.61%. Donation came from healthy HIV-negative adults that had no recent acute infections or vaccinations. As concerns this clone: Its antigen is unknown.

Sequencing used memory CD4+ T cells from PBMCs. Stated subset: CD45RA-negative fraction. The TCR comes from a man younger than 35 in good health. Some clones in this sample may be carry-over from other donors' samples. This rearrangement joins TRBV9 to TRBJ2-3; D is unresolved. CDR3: CASSISRSDTQYF. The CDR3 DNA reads TGTGCCAGCAGCATCTCTAGGTCAGATACGCAGTATTTT.